This is a list of T cell receptor beta chains from one sample in a study of T cells in Graves' hyperthyroidism and ophthalmopathy. TCRdb processed the multiplex PCR reads anew with MiXCR; each CDR3 protein has one entry. The sample yields 700,000 to 850,000 distinct CDR3 sequences, roughly a third seen once. Input material: blood. The receptors were sampled from a woman between 40 and 55 years old with Graves' hyperthyroidism. CDR3s include the opening cysteine and the closing phenylalanine or tryptophan. A D gene is named only where the DNA matches it firmly. The size field is filled for only some rows; it gives once, few, many or a size class.

CDR3 DNA: TGTGCCAGCGGACGGTGGGGCCGGAAAGACGAGCAGTACTTC; CDR3 protein: CASGRWGRKDEQYF; D gene: NA; V gene: TRBV25-1; J gene: TRBJ2-7; clone size: few
CDR3 DNA: TGTGCCAGCAGCTTAGGGTCCCGGCACGAGCAGTACTTC; CDR3 protein: CASSLGSRHEQYF; D gene: NA; V gene: TRBV7-2; J gene: TRBJ2-7; clone size: many
CDR3 DNA: TGCGCCAGCAGCGTACCATGGGGGACAGGGGGGAATGAAAAACTGTTTTTT; CDR3 protein: CASSVPWGTGGNEKLFF; D gene: TRBD1; V gene: TRBV4-1; J gene: TRBJ1-4; clone size: NA
CDR3 DNA: TGCGCCAGCAGCCAAGTTGCAGGGGGCAACTATGGCTACACCTTC; CDR3 protein: CASSQVAGGNYGYTF; D gene: TRBD1; V gene: TRBV4-1; J gene: TRBJ1-2; clone size: NA
CDR3 DNA: TGTGCCAGCAGTCGAGTAGAGGGCCCTGAAGCTTTCTTT; CDR3 protein: CASSRVEGPEAFF; D gene: NA; V gene: TRBV12-3/TRBV12-4; J gene: TRBJ1-1; clone size: NA
CDR3 DNA: TGTGCCAGCAGCAGCCCGGCCCGTTATGGCTACACCTTC; CDR3 protein: CASSSPARYGYTF; D gene: NA; V gene: TRBV7-3; J gene: TRBJ1-2; clone size: many
CDR3 DNA: TGTGCCAGCAGGTCCAAGGAGGCTAATGAAAAACTGTTTTTT; CDR3 protein: CASRSKEANEKLFF; D gene: NA; V gene: TRBV7-9; J gene: TRBJ1-4; clone size: many
CDR3 DNA: TGCGCCAGCAGCCAAGACCTAGACAGGGGAAGCTATGGCTACACCTTC; CDR3 protein: CASSQDLDRGSYGYTF; D gene: TRBD1; V gene: TRBV5-1; J gene: TRBJ1-2; clone size: few
CDR3 DNA: TGTGCCAGCAGCGGGACACTTGATTCTACCTATGGCTACACCTTC; CDR3 protein: CASSGTLDSTYGYTF; D gene: NA; V gene: TRBV9; J gene: TRBJ1-2; clone size: few
CDR3 DNA: TGCAGCGCAGGACAGCCAACTAACTATGGCTACACCTTC; CDR3 protein: CSAGQPTNYGYTF; D gene: NA; V gene: TRBV29-1; J gene: TRBJ1-2; clone size: many
CDR3 DNA: TGTGCCAGCCGGAGCACAGATACGCAGTATTTT; CDR3 protein: CASRSTDTQYF; D gene: NA; V gene: TRBV10-3; J gene: TRBJ2-3; clone size: many
CDR3 DNA: TGTGCCACCAGTGGGACAGATGCAACTAATGAAAAACTGTTTTTT; CDR3 protein: CATSGTDATNEKLFF; D gene: NA; V gene: TRBV24-1; J gene: TRBJ1-4; clone size: NA
CDR3 DNA: TGTGCCAGCAGCCTCGGCTTCGGGGGGTACACTGAAGCTTTCTTT; CDR3 protein: CASSLGFGGYTEAFF; D gene: NA; V gene: TRBV12-3/TRBV12-4; J gene: TRBJ1-1; clone size: few